The sequence of this T cell receptor (beta chain) was determined in a study of T cells in localized non-small cell lung cancer. Clones were sequenced by immunoSEQ multiplex PCR, and TCRdb holds only the in-frame ones, with some missing. The sample has around 6,400 clones, less than 25% seen once; the top ten hold around a tenth. V lost 4 bases and J 1 base, leaving 10 bases between the germline ends. CDR3 size: 14 residues. Germline CDR1 reads MGHDK; CDR2 reads SYGVNS. The receptor was derived from a female donor over 55 with stage I lung adenocarcinoma. The V and J genes are TRBV25-1 and TRBJ1-2; D is uncertain. The sample was lung tumor tissue, taken before any cancer treatment. The CDR3 loop is CASSVSALNYGYTF. For the CDR3, the DNA is TGTGCCAGCAGTGTATCAGCACTTAACTATGGCTACACCTTC.